Shown below are 20 T cell receptor beta chains from a single sample sequenced in a study of response to subunit inactivated influenza vaccine. TCRdb independently ran MiXCR on the RT-PCR reads; one entry per CDR3 protein. The table includes about half a million distinct CDR3 sequences, over 25% detected once. This material consisted of CD4+ T cells sorted from PBMCs, taken 5 days after vaccination. All receptors derive from a man in his fifties or sixties who received an inactivated influenza vaccine.

The chain has TRBV6-2 or TRBV6-3 and TRBJ2-7, with 7 bases aligning to TRBD2. The CDR3 loop spans 15 amino acids. Germline-derived CDR1 and CDR2 are MNHEY and SVGEGT. The V gene end was trimmed by 6 bases and the J gene end by 3 bases; junction bases not matched to a gene: 11. CDR3 region: CASRLGTGGDYEQYF. The CDR3 DNA follows: TGTGCCAGCAGACTAGGGACGGGGGGAGACTACGAGCAGTACTTC.

The gene calls are TRBV20-1 and TRBJ2-4, with 7 bases matching TRBD1. CDR1 and CDR2 from the germline V gene are DFQATT and SNEGSKA (reference sequence). The CDR3 length is 18 residues. Trimming removed 3 bases from V and 0 bases from J; junction bases left unmatched: 14. This CDR3 reads CSASDPRGQSLAKNIQYF. CDR3 coding DNA: TGCAGTGCTAGTGATCCCAGGGGACAGTCCTTAGCCAAAAACATTCAGTACTTC.

This clonotype has only a few counts. The V call is TRBV6-8, the J call TRBJ1-5; possibly TRBD1 for D (5 bases). The CDR3 length is 14 residues. In germline, CDR1 is MNHGY, CDR2 SAAAGT. The V gene lost 6 bases and the J gene lost 2 bases, with 11 bases spanning the gap. Here the CDR3 DNA reads TGTGCCAGCAGACAGGTGCGGGGCAATCAGCCCCAGCATTTT. Amino acids: CASRQVRGNQPQHF.

V usage is TRBV7-9 and J usage is TRBJ1-2; 7 nucleotides match TRBD1. The CDR3 consists of 13 residues. Unmatched junction bases numbered 7, after V lost 5 bases and J lost 7 bases. The germline V gene encodes CDR1 SEHNR and CDR2 FQNEAQ (reference sequence). The CDR3 loop reads CASSPQGKGGYTF. CDR3 nucleotide sequence: TGTGCCAGCAGCCCACAGGGGAAGGGTGGCTACACCTTC.

This chain uses TRBV6-1 with TRBJ2-5; 14 bases align to TRBD2. V trimming: 5 bases; J trimming: 5 bases; junction bases outside the gene matches: 7. The CDR3 consists of 16 residues. Germline-derived CDR1 and CDR2 are MNHNS and SASEGT. The CDR3 DNA reads TGTGCCAGCAGTCCCGGGACTAGCGGGAGTGGTGAGACCCAGTACTTC. It specifies CASSPGTSGSGETQYF.

This clonotype was counted at least ten times. This chain joins TRBV12-3 or TRBV12-4 and TRBJ1-1; a possible D gene is TRBD1 (5 bases). The length of the CDR3 is 13 residues. V lost 6 bases and J 0 bases, leaving 8 bases between the germline ends. The CDR3 DNA sequence: TGTGCCAGCAGCGGGGCAATGAACACTGAAGCTTTCTTT. Translation gives CASSGAMNTEAFF.

The chain carries TRBV4-2 and TRBJ1-1, with D possibly TRBD1 on 6 matching bases. This CDR3 comprises 16 residues. CDR1 is LGHNA and CDR2 is YNFKEQ in the germline V gene. Deletions cut 0 bases from V and 5 bases from J, with 16 bases between. CDR3 in amino acids: CASSQDFRGGRTEAFF. The CDR3 DNA follows: TGTGCCAGCAGCCAAGATTTTAGGGGGGGGAGGACTGAAGCTTTCTTT.

A few counts support this clonotype. V gene TRBV6-1 combines with J gene TRBJ1-6; no clear D gene. The CDR3 has 15 amino acids. V shed 7 bases and J shed 0 bases, with 10 bases lying between them. The germline CDR1 and CDR2 sequences are MNHNS and SASEGT. CDR3 in amino acids: CASTRSSSYNSPLHF. The DNA for the CDR3 is TGTGCCAGCACCAGATCGAGCTCCTATAATTCACCCCTCCACTTT.

The chain joins TRBV5-1 to TRBJ1-6, with a weak D call TRBD1 (6 bases). V gave up 4 bases and J gave up 1 base, with 12 bases separating them. Germline lookup yields CDR1 SGHRS and CDR2 YFSETQ. The CDR3 sequence is 16 residues long. CDR3 sequence: CASSLTGQSYNSPLHF. CDR3 DNA: TGCGCCAGCAGCCTCACAGGGCAATCCTATAATTCACCCCTCCACTTT. Full variable domain (remainder filled in from reference TRBV5-1 and TRBJ1-6): KAGVTQTPRYLIKTRGQQVTLSCSPISGHRSVSWYQQTPGQGLQFLFEYFSETQRNKGNFPGRFSGRQFSNSRSEMNVSTLELGDSALYLCASSLTGQSYNSPLHFGNGTRLTVT.

The chain recombines TRBV6-2 or TRBV6-3 with TRBJ2-5, with a possible D match to TRBD1 (6 bases). Germline lookup yields CDR1 MNHEY and CDR2 SVGEGT. The CDR3 spans 14 residues. V lost 5 bases and J 5 bases, leaving 15 bases between the germline ends. The CDR3 protein is CASSPLRGTETQYF. DNA of the CDR3: TGTGCCAGCAGTCCCTTGAGGGGGACGGAGACCCAGTACTTC.

The V gene is TRBV12-3 or TRBV12-4, the J gene TRBJ2-7, with a possible D match to TRBD1 (5 bases). There are 13 residues in the CDR3. With 8 bases removed from V and 3 bases from J, the gap between germline ends came to 14 bases. The CDR3 DNA reads as TGTGCCAGCCAAAGGGGTTCACTCTACGAGCAGTACTTC. This gives the protein CASQRGSLYEQYF.

This chain joins TRBV7-9 and TRBJ2-1, with 8 nucleotides matching TRBD2. Trimming cost V 4 bases and J 2 bases; bases outside gene matches: 7. The germline V gene has CDR1 SEHNR and CDR2 FQNEAQ (reference sequence). This CDR3 has 16 amino acids. CDR3 sequence reads: CASSSNLGGAYNEQFF. The CDR3 region has the DNA TGTGCCAGCAGCTCGAACCTCGGGGGGGCCTACAATGAGCAGTTCTTC.

This clonotype appeared a few times. V is TRBV5-5 and J is TRBJ2-1, with 9 bases identical to TRBD2. This CDR3 comprises 16 residues. Germline V gene lookup returns CDR1 SGHKS and CDR2 YYEKEE (reference sequence). V lost 7 bases and J lost 7; bases outside the gene matches: 15. CDR3 in amino acids: CASQPGGRAPSNEQFF. The CDR3 bases are TGTGCCAGCCAGCCGGGCGGGAGGGCCCCTTCAAATGAGCAGTTCTTC.

This clonotype was detected once. The chain couples TRBV7-7 to TRBJ2-1; 15 bases line up with TRBD2. This CDR3 region has 18 residues. CDR1 is SSHAT, CDR2 FNYEAQ, per germline (reference sequence). Trimming took 1 base from V and 4 from J; bases not matched to a gene: 5. Written as DNA, the CDR3 is TGTGCCAGCAGCTTAGGGACTAGCGGGAGGGGCAATTACAATGAGCAGTTCTTC. This gives the protein CASSLGTSGRGNYNEQFF. Variable domain in full (rest from reference TRBV7-7 and TRBJ2-1): GAGVSQSPRYKVTKRGQDVTLRCDPISSHATLYWYQQALGQGPEFLTYFNYEAQPDKSGLPSDRFSAERPEGSISTLTIQRTEQRDSAMYRCASSLGTSGRGNYNEQFFGPGTRLTVL.

The chain employs TRBV12-3 or TRBV12-4 and TRBJ2-3; 9 nucleotides match TRBD2. V lost 3 bases, J lost 4 bases, and 5 bases stayed unmatched. The length of the CDR3 is 15 residues. The CDR3 reads CASSFGRGGADTQYF. In DNA, the CDR3 is TGTGCCAGCAGTTTTGGGCGGGGGGGCGCAGATACGCAGTATTTT.

This clonotype has at least ten counts. V is TRBV9 and J is TRBJ2-3; a possible D gene is TRBD2 (5 bases). Germline assignment: CDR1 SGDLS and CDR2 YYNGEE. V shed 0 bases and J shed 2 bases, with 10 bases lying between them. This CDR3 has 15 residues. In nucleotides, the CDR3 is TGTGCCAGCAGCGTAGCTGACTACAACACAGATACGCAGTATTTT. It yields the protein CASSVADYNTDTQYF. The full variable domain, completed using reference TRBV9 and TRBJ2-3, is DSGVTQTPKHLITATGQRVTLRCSPRSGDLSVYWYQQSLDQGLQFLIQYYNGEERAKGNILERFSAQQFPDLHSELNLSSLELGDSALYFCASSVADYNTDTQYFGPGTRLTVL.

The CDR3 loop reads CSVSRGSGANVLTF. CDR3 DNA: TGCAGCGTTTCCCGGGGCTCTGGGGCCAACGTCCTGACTTTC. The rearrangement uses TRBV29-1 and TRBJ2-6; tentatively, D is TRBD2 (5 bases). This CDR3 has 14 amino acids. Germline CDR1 SQVTM, CDR2 ANQGSEA. Trimming took off 5 bases at V and 0 bases at J, with 8 bases between the two ends.

This clonotype has only a few counts. The V gene is TRBV20-1, the J gene TRBJ1-5, with 8 positions matching TRBD1. Losses at the gene ends were 4 bases for V and 4 bases for J; bases not matched to a gene: 3. Germline V lookup: CDR1 DFQATT, CDR2 SNEGSKA (reference sequence). This CDR3 region has 13 residues. The CDR3 is CSATGGINQPQHF. The CDR3 nucleotides are TGCAGTGCTACAGGGGGCATAAATCAGCCCCAGCATTTT.

There are a few counts of this clonotype. This chain uses TRBV10-3 with TRBJ2-2; TRBD1 matches at 8 bases. The germline gives CDR1 ENHRY, CDR2 SYGVKD. The CDR3 loop spans 20 amino acids. V lost 5 bases, J lost 4 bases, and 21 bases stayed unmatched. CDR3 DNA sequence: TGTGCCATCAGTCACGGGGTCGGCAGGGGGCCTTCGGGCGTCACCGGGGAGCTGTTTTTT. This codes for CAISHGVGRGPSGVTGELFF.

This chain connects TRBV4-2 to TRBJ2-2; 12 nucleotides align to TRBD2. There are 17 residues in the CDR3. The junction had 3 bases not matched to a gene; V was cut back by 1 base and J by 3 bases. Germline lookup yields CDR1 LGHNA and CDR2 YNFKEQ. CDR3: CASSQALAGGDTGELFF. As DNA, the CDR3 is TGTGCCAGCAGCCAAGCACTAGCGGGAGGTGACACCGGGGAGCTGTTTTTT.